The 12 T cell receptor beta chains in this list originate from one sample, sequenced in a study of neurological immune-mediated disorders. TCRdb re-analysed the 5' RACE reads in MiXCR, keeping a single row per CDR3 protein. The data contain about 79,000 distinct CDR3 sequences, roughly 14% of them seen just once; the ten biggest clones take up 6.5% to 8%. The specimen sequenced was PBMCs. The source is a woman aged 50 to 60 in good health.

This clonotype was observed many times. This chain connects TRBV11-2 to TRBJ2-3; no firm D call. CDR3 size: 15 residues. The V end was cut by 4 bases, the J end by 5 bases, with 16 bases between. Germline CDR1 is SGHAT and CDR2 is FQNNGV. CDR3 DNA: TGTGCCAGCAGCTCCCAGGCGGAAAGGAGAGATACGCAGTATTTT. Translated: CASSSQAERRDTQYF. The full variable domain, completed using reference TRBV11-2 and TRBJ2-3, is EAGVAQSPRYKIIEKRQSVAFWCNPISGHATLYWYQQILGQGPKLLIQFQNNGVVDDSQLPKDRFSAERLKGVDSTLKIQPAKLEDSAVYLCASSSQAERRDTQYFGPGTRLTVL.

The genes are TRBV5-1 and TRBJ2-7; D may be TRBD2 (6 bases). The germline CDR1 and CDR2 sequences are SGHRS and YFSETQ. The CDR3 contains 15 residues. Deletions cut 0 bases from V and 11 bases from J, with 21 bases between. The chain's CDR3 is CASSLDKGGIRKKYF. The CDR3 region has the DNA TGCGCCAGCAGCTTGGACAAGGGAGGAATTAGGAAGAAGTACTTC.

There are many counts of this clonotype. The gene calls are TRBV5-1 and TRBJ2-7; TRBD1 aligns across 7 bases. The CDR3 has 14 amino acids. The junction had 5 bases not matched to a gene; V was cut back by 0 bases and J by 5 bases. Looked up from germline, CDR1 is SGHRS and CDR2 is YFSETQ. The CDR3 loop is CASSLDTGQDEQYF. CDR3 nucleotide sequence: TGCGCCAGCAGCTTGGACACCGGACAGGACGAGCAGTACTTC.

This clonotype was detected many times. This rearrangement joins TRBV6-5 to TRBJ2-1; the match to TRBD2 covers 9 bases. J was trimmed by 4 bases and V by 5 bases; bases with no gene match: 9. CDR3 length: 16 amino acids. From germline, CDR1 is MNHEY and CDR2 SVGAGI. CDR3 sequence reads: CASSLEEAGGYNEQFF. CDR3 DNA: TGTGCCAGCAGTCTGGAGGAAGCGGGGGGTTACAATGAGCAGTTCTTC.

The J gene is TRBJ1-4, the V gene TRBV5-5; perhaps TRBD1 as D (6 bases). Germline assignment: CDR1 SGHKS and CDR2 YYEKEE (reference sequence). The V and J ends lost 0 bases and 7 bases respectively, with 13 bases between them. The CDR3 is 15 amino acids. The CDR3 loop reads CASSLDVGASEKLFF. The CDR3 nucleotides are TGTGCCAGCAGCTTGGATGTGGGGGCAAGTGAAAAACTGTTTTTT. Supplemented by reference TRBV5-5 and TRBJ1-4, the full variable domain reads DAGVTQSPTHLIKTRGQQVTLRCSPISGHKSVSWYQQVLGQGPQFIFQYYEKEERGRGNFPDRFSARQFPNYSSELNVNALLLGDSALYLCASSLDVGASEKLFFGSGTQLSVL.

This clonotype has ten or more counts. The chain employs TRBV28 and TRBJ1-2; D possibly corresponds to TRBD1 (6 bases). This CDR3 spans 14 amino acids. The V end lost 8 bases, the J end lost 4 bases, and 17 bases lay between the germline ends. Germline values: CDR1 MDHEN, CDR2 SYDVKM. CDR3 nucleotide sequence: TGTGCCAGCCAACCAGGGGATCTTAGCTATGGCTACACCTTC. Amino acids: CASQPGDLSYGYTF.

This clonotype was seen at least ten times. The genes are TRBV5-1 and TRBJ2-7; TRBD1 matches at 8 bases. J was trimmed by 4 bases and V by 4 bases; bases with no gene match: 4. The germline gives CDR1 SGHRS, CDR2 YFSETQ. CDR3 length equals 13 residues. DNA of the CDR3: TGCGCCAGCAGCAATGGACAGGGTTACGAGCAGTACTTC. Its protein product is CASSNGQGYEQYF.

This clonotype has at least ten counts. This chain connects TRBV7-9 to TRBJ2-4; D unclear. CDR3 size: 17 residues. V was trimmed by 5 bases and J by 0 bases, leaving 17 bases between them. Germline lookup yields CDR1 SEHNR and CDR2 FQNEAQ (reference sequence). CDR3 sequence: CASSPGIFALAKNIQYF. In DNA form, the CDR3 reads TGTGCCAGCAGCCCAGGAATTTTCGCCTTAGCCAAAAACATTCAGTACTTC.

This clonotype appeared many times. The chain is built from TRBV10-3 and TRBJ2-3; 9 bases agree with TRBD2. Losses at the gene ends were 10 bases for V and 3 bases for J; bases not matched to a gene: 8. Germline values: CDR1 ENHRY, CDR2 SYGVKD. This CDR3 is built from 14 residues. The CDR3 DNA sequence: TGTGCCACCTTAGCGGGAGCTGAGACAGATACGCAGTATTTT. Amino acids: CATLAGAETDTQYF.

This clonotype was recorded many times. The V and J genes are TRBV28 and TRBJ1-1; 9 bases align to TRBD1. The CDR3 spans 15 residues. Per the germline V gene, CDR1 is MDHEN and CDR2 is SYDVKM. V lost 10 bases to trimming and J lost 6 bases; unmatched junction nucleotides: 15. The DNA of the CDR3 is TGTGCCACCAGAGCCCCGGGACAGGGAGGGGCTGAAGCTTTCTTT. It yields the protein CATRAPGQGGAEAFF.

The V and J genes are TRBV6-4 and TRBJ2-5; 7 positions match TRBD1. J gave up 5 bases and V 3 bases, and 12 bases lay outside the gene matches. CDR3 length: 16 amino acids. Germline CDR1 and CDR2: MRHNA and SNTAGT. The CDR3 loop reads CASSDGIGRGCETQYF. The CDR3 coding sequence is TGTGCCAGCAGTGATGGGATCGGCAGGGGGTGTGAGACCCAGTACTTC.

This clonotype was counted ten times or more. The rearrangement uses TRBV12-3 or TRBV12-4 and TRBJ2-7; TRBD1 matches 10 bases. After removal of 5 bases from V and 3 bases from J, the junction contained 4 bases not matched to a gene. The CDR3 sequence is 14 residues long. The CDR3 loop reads CASSPGTGDYEQYF. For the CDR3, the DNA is TGTGCCAGCAGTCCCGGGACAGGGGACTACGAGCAGTACTTC.